These 6 T cell receptor beta chains were sequenced from one sample in a study of blood T cell repertoires in COVID-19. Produced via immunoSEQ multiplex PCR; TCRdb's table is partial and in-frame only. Of 150,000 to 200,000 clones listed, about three quarters are singletons. Sequenced sample: peripheral blood. Receptors were obtained from a man aged 60-69 years with acute or convalescent COVID-19.

The rearrangement joins TRBV12-5 to TRBJ1-5, with 8 bases fitting TRBD1. This CDR3 has 13 residues. Losses at the gene ends were 1 base for V and 11 bases for J; bases not matched to a gene: 4. Germline loops: CDR1 LGHNT, CDR2 FRNRAP. For the CDR3, the DNA is TGTGCTAGTGGTTTGGACAGGGGGAGGTCCCAGCATTTT. Residues: CASGLDRGRSQHF.

This chain uses TRBV19 with TRBJ1-5; 10 positions match TRBD1. The CDR3 is 16 amino acids. Germline CDR1 is LNHDA and CDR2 is SQIVND (reference sequence). The trim removed 5 bases at V and 4 bases at J, leaving 8 bases unmatched. The CDR3 DNA follows: TGTGCCAGTAGTGGTGGGGACAGGGGCTTTAATCAGCCCCAGCATTTT. Translated, it gives CASSGGDRGFNQPQHF.

The chain's CDR3 is CASSVLQGDTGELFF. The DNA of the CDR3 is TGCGCCAGCAGCGTGTTACAGGGGGACACCGGGGAGCTGTTTTTT. The rearrangement uses TRBV5-1 and TRBJ2-2; 8 nucleotides match TRBD1. Looked up from germline, CDR1 is SGHRS and CDR2 is YFSETQ. The length of the CDR3 is 15 residues. J was trimmed by 3 bases and V by 4 bases; bases with no gene match: 5.

The table lists this clone with many counts. The chain couples TRBV29-1 to TRBJ2-3; 10 bases map to TRBD2. Unmatched junction bases numbered 6, after V lost 2 bases and J lost 4 bases. In germline, CDR1 is SQVTM, CDR2 ANQGSEA. CDR3 size: 15 residues. The CDR3 protein is CSVEPSSGGADTQYF. The CDR3 nucleotides are TGCAGCGTTGAACCATCTAGCGGGGGCGCAGATACGCAGTATTTT.

This sequence joins TRBV11-2 and TRBJ2-2; 13 bases map to TRBD2. The junction had 4 bases not matched to a gene; V was cut back by 5 bases and J by 4 bases. The CDR3 runs to 16 residues. Germline V lookup: CDR1 SGHAT, CDR2 FQNNGV. CDR3 sequence reads: CASSLRTSGGTGELFF. CDR3 DNA: TGTGCCAGCAGCCTCCGGACTAGCGGGGGCACCGGGGAGCTGTTTTTT.

The chain combines TRBV10-3 with TRBJ1-6; no clear D gene. This CDR3 contains 16 residues. Germline V CDR1 and CDR2: ENHRY, SYGVKD. Trimming stripped 3 bases from V and 2 bases from J, with 11 bases between. The DNA for the CDR3 is TGTGCCATCAGTGACCCCACAGACCCCTATAATTCACCCCTCCACTTT. It specifies CAISDPTDPYNSPLHF.